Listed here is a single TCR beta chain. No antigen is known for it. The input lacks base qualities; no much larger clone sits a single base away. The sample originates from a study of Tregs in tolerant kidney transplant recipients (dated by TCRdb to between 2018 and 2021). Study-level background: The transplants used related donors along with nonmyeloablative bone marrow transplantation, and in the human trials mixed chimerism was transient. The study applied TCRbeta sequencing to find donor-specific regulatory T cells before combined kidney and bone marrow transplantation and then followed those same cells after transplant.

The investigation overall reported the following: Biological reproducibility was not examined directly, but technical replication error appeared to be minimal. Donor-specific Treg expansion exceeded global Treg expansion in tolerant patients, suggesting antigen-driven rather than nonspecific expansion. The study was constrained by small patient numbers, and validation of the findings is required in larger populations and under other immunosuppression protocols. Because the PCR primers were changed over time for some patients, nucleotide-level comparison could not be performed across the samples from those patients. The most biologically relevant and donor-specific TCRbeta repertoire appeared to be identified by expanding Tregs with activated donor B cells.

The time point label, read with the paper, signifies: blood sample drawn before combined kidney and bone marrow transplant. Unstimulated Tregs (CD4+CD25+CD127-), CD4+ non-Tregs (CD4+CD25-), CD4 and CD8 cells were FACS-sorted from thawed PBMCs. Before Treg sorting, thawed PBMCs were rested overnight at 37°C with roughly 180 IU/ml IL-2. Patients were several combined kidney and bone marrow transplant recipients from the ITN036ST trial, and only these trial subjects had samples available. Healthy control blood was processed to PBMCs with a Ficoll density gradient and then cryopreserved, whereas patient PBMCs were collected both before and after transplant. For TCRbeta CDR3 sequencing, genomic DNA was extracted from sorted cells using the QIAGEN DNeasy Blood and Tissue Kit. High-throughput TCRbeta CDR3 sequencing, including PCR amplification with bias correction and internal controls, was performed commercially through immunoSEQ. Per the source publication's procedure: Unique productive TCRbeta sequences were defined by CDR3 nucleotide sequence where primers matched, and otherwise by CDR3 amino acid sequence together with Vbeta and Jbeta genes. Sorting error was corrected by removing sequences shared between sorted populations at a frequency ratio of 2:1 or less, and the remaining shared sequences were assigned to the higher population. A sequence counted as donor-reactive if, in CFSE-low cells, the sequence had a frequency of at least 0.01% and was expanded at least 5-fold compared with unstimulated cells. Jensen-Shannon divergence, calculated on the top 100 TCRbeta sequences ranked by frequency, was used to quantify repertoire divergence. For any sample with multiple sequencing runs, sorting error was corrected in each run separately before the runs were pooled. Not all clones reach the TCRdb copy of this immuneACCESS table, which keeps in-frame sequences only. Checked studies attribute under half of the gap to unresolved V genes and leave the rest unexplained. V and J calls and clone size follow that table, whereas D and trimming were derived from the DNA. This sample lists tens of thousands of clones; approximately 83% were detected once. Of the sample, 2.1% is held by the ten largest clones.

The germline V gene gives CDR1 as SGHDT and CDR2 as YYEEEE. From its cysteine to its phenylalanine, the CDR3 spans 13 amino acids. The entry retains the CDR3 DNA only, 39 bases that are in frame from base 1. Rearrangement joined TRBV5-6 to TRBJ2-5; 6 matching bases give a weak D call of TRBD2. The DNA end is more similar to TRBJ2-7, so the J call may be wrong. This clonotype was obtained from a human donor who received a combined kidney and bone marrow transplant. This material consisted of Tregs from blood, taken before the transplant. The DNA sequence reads TGTGCCAGCAGCTTGGAGCGGGCCTACGAGCAGTACTTC. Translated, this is CASSLERAYEQYF.